These 21 T cell receptor beta chains came from one sample sequenced in a study of blood T cell repertoires in COVID-19. Repertoires were generated with immunoSEQ multiplex PCR, while TCRdb's copy carries only in-frame clones and drops some. This table holds roughly 250,000 clones, around 81% found once. Source material: peripheral blood. Source of these receptors: a person in their 70s with COVID-19, enrolled during active disease.

The V gene is TRBV7-8, the J gene TRBJ1-5; the D gene is possibly TRBD1 (6 bases). Deletions cut 1 base from V and 5 bases from J, with 24 bases between. CDR1 SGHVS and CDR2 FQNEAQ come from the germline V gene. The length of the CDR3 is 19 residues. CDR3 region: CASSLEAGGGAWIDQPQHF. CDR3 in DNA: TGTGCCAGCAGCTTAGAGGCGGGGGGGGGCGCTTGGATCGATCAGCCCCAGCATTTT.

This chain connects TRBV3-1 (or the pseudogene TRBV3-2) to TRBJ1-2, with a weak D call TRBD1 (6 bases). This CDR3 is built from 14 residues. Per germline, CDR1 LGHDT and CDR2 YNNKEL (reference sequence). V shed 2 bases and J shed 5 bases, with 12 bases lying between them. The CDR3 bases are TGTGCCAGCAGCCAATTCCAGGGGCTGTATGGCTACACCTTC. Protein sequence: CASSQFQGLYGYTF.

This chain connects TRBV24-1 to TRBJ2-2; D remains unclear. V shed 0 bases and J shed 3 bases, with 10 bases lying between them. CDR1 is KGHDR and CDR2 is SFDVKD in the germline V gene. The CDR3 totals 16 residues. The CDR3 sequence is CATSDLSLGDTGELFF. CDR3 DNA: TGTGCCACCAGTGATTTGAGTCTAGGAGACACCGGGGAGCTGTTTTTT.

This chain links TRBV7-3 with TRBJ2-1; TRBD2 aligns across 8 bases. The CDR3 extends over 17 amino acids. Looked up from germline, CDR1 is SGHTA and CDR2 is FQGTGA. J lost 6 bases, V lost 4 bases, and 14 bases had no gene match. CDR3 bases: TGTGCCAGCAGCTCTCAGGGCGGGACTAGATTCAGCAATGAGCAGTTCTTC. Amino acid sequence: CASSSQGGTRFSNEQFF.

The chain has TRBV28 and TRBJ1-5; the match to TRBD1 covers 8 bases. The junction had 8 bases not matched to a gene; V was cut back by 5 bases and J by 2 bases. From germline, CDR1 is MDHEN and CDR2 SYDVKM. The CDR3 runs to 16 residues. This chain's CDR3 is CASSPHTGGGNQPQHF. The CDR3 bases are TGTGCCAGCAGTCCGCATACAGGGGGTGGCAATCAGCCCCAGCATTTT.

The chain combines TRBV6-1 with TRBJ2-1, with TRBD2 matching 8 bases. The V segment lost 0 bases and the J segment 6 bases; nucleotides outside the gene matches: 4. This CDR3 region has 15 residues. Germline V gives CDR1 MNHNS, CDR2 SASEGT. The CDR3 coding sequence is TGTGCCAGCAGTGAAGCTAGCGGGACGGTCAATGAGCAGTTCTTC. It is translated as CASSEASGTVNEQFF.

CDR3 sequence reads: CASSSRDTQYF. The DNA of the CDR3 is TGTGCCAGCAGCTCCCGAGATACGCAGTATTTT. The V and J genes are TRBV11-2 and TRBJ2-3; D not certain. The CDR3 is made up of 11 amino acids. Trimming removed 4 bases at V and 5 bases at J, with 4 bases between. From germline, CDR1 is SGHAT and CDR2 FQNNGV.

V is TRBV5-6 and J is TRBJ1-5, with D perhaps matching TRBD1 (6 bases). CDR3 length equals 16 residues. CDR1 and CDR2 (germline): SGHDT, YYEEEE. Trimming cost V 4 bases and J 2 bases, with 16 bases left between them. The DNA for the CDR3 is TGTGCCAGCAGCCCCAAAGCAGGGGCGGGCAATCAGCCCCAGCATTTT. This codes for CASSPKAGAGNQPQHF.

The rearrangement uses TRBV5-1 and TRBJ1-6; 7 nucleotides agree with TRBD1. V shed 1 base, J shed 7 bases, and the junction held 2 bases outside the gene matches. In germline, CDR1 is SGHRS, CDR2 YFSETQ. The CDR3 spans 14 residues. CDR3 DNA: TGCGCCAGCAGCTTGACAGGGGTGAATTCACCCCTCCACTTT. This codes for CASSLTGVNSPLHF.

The rearrangement joins TRBV13 to TRBJ2-7; 7 bases fit TRBD2. Germline V lookup: CDR1 PRHDT, CDR2 FYEKMQ (reference sequence). This CDR3 is built from 12 residues. J lost 7 bases, V lost 3 bases, and 3 bases had no gene match. CDR3 nucleotide sequence: TGTGCCAGCAGCTTCCGCGGGGGTGAGCAGTACTTC. Protein: CASSFRGGEQYF. The whole variable domain, filled in from reference TRBV13 and TRBJ2-7, reads AAGVIQSPRHLIKEKRETATLKCYPIPRHDTVYWYQQGPGQDPQFLISFYEKMQSDKGSIPDRFSAQQFSDYHSELNMSSLELGDSALYFCASSFRGGEQYFGPGTRLTVT.

The rearrangement uses TRBV7-2 and TRBJ2-1; 10 positions agree with TRBD1. V trimming: 3 bases; J trimming: 15 bases; junction bases outside the gene matches: 8. The CDR3 has 13 amino acids. Germline-derived CDR1 and CDR2 are SGHTA and FQGNSA. In DNA form, the CDR3 reads TGTGCCAGCAGCTTCAGACAGGGGGCCAATCCGTTCTTC. Translating it yields CASSFRQGANPFF.

The chain recombines TRBV19 with TRBJ2-3; 7 bases are a match to TRBD2. Germline values: CDR1 LNHDA, CDR2 SQIVND (reference sequence). The CDR3 has 17 amino acids. Germline trimming cut 5 bases from V and 6 bases from J; bases unmatched to any gene: 17. The chain's CDR3 is CASSPTKVGGVMDTQYF. Written as DNA, the CDR3 is TGTGCCAGTAGTCCCACTAAGGTGGGAGGGGTTATGGATACGCAGTATTTT.

In its sample, this clone was seen once. The chain recombines TRBV4-1 with TRBJ2-2, with TRBD2 identical over 7 bases. Germline values: CDR1 MGHRA, CDR2 YSYEKL. The CDR3 sequence is 16 residues long. V lost 1 base to trimming and J lost 5 bases; unmatched junction nucleotides: 7. The CDR3 spells CASSQGRGGETGELFF. CDR3 sequence (DNA): TGCGCCAGCAGCCAAGGGCGGGGAGGGGAGACCGGGGAGCTGTTTTTT.

J is TRBJ2-3 and V is TRBV7-2, with TRBD2 matching 11 bases. The ends lost 5 bases at V and 4 bases at J; junction bases unmatched: 5. Germline V lookup: CDR1 SGHTA, CDR2 FQGNSA. The CDR3 has 15 amino acids. The CDR3 DNA sequence: TGTGCCAGCAGCCGTAGCGGGAGGGACCCAGATACGCAGTATTTT. Translating it yields CASSRSGRDPDTQYF.

This chain joins TRBV7-2 and TRBJ2-7; no clear D. The V and J ends lost 8 bases and 6 bases respectively, with 17 bases between them. Germline loops: CDR1 SGHTA, CDR2 FQGNSA. The CDR3 loop spans 13 amino acids. CDR3 amino acids: CASLLLVSGEQYF. DNA for the CDR3: TGTGCCAGCCTCCTTCTAGTTTCTGGCGAGCAGTACTTC.

The rearrangement uses TRBV9 and TRBJ2-7, with TRBD2 matching over 8 bases. Germline V gene data show CDR1 as SGDLS and CDR2 as YYNGEE. CDR3 length: 14 amino acids. Trimming at V came to 1 base and at J to 7 bases, leaving 7 bases not matched to a gene. CDR3 residues: CASSVTSGGGEQYF. In nucleotides, the CDR3 is TGTGCCAGCAGCGTAACCAGCGGGGGCGGAGAGCAGTACTTC.

This chain uses TRBV5-4 with TRBJ1-1; no firm D call. Germline assignment: CDR1 SGHNT and CDR2 YYREEE (reference sequence). V lost 3 bases, J lost 1 base, and 7 bases lay in between. CDR3 length equals 13 residues. CDR3 nucleotide sequence: TGTGCCAGCAGCTCAGGTACGAACACTGAAGCTTTCTTT. This encodes CASSSGTNTEAFF.

The CDR3 region has the DNA TGTGCCAGCAGCCAACCAGTGACAGATACGCAGTATTTT. Translated, it gives CASSQPVTDTQYF. This chain uses TRBV7-2 with TRBJ2-3; D is unclear. Deletions cut 5 bases from V and 3 bases from J, with 9 bases between. The CDR3 is 13 amino acids. Germline CDR1 and CDR2: SGHTA and FQGNSA.

The chain is built from TRBV7-2 and TRBJ2-7; D is ambiguous. This CDR3 is built from 13 residues. Trimming took off 1 base at V and 3 bases at J, with 7 bases between the two ends. Per the germline V gene, CDR1 is SGHTA and CDR2 is FQGNSA. CDR3 nucleotide sequence: TGTGCCAGCAGCTTAGGTGGCTTCTACGAGCAGTACTTC. It translates to CASSLGGFYEQYF. The complete variable domain, with remaining parts taken from reference TRBV7-2 and TRBJ2-7, reads GAGVSQSPSNKVTEKGKDVELRCDPISGHTALYWYRQSLGQGLEFLIYFQGNSAPDKSGLPSDRFSAERTGGSVSTLTIQRTQQEDSAVYLCASSLGGFYEQYFGPGTRLTVT.

This clone turned up a few times. V usage is TRBV30 and J usage is TRBJ1-1, with 9 bases fitting TRBD1. CDR3 length: 16 residues. Germline CDR1 and CDR2: GTSNPN and SVGIG (reference sequence). J was trimmed by 4 bases and V by 2 bases; bases with no gene match: 11. The CDR3 loop reads CAWSFVSRTGVTEAFF. The CDR3 DNA sequence: TGTGCCTGGAGTTTTGTATCCAGGACAGGGGTCACTGAAGCTTTCTTT.

The chain links TRBV14 to TRBJ1-6; D gene unclear. V dropped 4 bases and J dropped 2 bases, with 6 bases sitting between them. The CDR3 consists of 14 residues. The germline V gene has CDR1 SGHDN and CDR2 FVKESK. CDR3 residues: CASSRDTYNSPLHF. The CDR3 bases are TGTGCCAGCAGCCGAGACACCTATAATTCACCCCTCCACTTT.